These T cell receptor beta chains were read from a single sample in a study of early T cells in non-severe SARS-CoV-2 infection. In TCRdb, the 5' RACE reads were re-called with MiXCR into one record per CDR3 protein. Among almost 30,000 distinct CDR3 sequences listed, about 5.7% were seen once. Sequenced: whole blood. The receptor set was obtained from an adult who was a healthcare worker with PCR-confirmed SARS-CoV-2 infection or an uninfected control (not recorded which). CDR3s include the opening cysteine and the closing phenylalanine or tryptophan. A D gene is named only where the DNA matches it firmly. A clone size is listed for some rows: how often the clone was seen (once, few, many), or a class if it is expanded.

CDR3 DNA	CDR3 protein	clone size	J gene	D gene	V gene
TGTGCCAGCAGCTTCAGCCAAGCGGACAGTATGTTCTTC	CASSFSQADSMFF	many	TRBJ2-1	NA	TRBV7-9
TGTGCCAGCAGCCCCTTCCTAGGCGGGAGTGAAAAACTGTTTTTT	CASSPFLGGSEKLFF	few	TRBJ1-4	NA	TRBV7-9
TGTGCCTGGAGTGTCAAGGACAGGACGAACGCTCTACCTGGCTACACCTTC	CAWSVKDRTNALPGYTF	many	TRBJ1-2	TRBD1	TRBV30
TGTGCCAGCAGCCGGGTGGACGGGGGGGCCCTGGATACGCAGTATTTT	CASSRVDGGALDTQYF	NA	TRBJ2-3	TRBD2	TRBV12-3/TRBV12-4
TGTGCCAGCAGTTCCTCAGGGATCTTGGGCGAGCAGTACTTC	CASSSSGILGEQYF	medium-sized	TRBJ2-7	NA	TRBV12-3/TRBV12-4
TGCGCCAGCAGCCAAGAAGTGTGGGACAGGGCTTTCATTGGCTACACCTTC	CASSQEVWDRAFIGYTF	many	TRBJ1-2	TRBD1	TRBV4-3
TGTGCCAGCAGCTGGGGTCAGGAGGCCAATGAGCAGTTCTTC	CASSWGQEANEQFF	NA	TRBJ2-1	NA	TRBV7-9
TGTGCCAGCAGCTCACAGGGTTCGGGGGAGACCCAGTACTTC	CASSSQGSGETQYF	many	TRBJ2-5	NA	TRBV5-4
TGCATCTGCTCTCTAGCGGGGGGCACAGATACGCAGTATTTT	CICSLAGGTDTQYF	medium-sized	TRBJ2-3	TRBD2	TRBV20-1
TGTGCCAGCAGTAACGCCGCGGAGTATTCACCCCTCCACTTT	CASSNAAEYSPLHF	many	TRBJ1-6	NA	TRBV6-5
TGCGCCAGCAGCCAAGGGCCGGGACTAGGGCAAGAGACCCAGTACTTC	CASSQGPGLGQETQYF	NA	TRBJ2-5	TRBD2	TRBV4-3
TGTGCCAGCAGAAGGGGAACTAGCGGGAGCTCCTACAATGAGCAGTTCTTC	CASRRGTSGSSYNEQFF	many	TRBJ2-1	TRBD2	TRBV27
TGCAGTGCCGTACCGCGCAAAAACTCTGGAAACACCATATATTTT	CSAVPRKNSGNTIYF	many	TRBJ1-3	NA	TRBV20-1
TGCGCCAGCAGCCTACGGACAGGACAGGGCTACGAGCAGTACTTC	CASSLRTGQGYEQYF	NA	TRBJ2-7	TRBD1	TRBV4-3
TGTGCCAGCACCATTTCGACGGGCGAGCAGTACTTC	CASTISTGEQYF	NA	TRBJ2-7	NA	TRBV11-2
TGCAGTGCTAGAGCGGCTAGCGGGGGGCCTTCTTCTAGCACAGATACGCAGTATTTT	CSARAASGGPSSSTDTQYF	many	TRBJ2-3	TRBD2	TRBV20-1
TGTGCCATCAGTGAGTCGAAATTGGCAGATACGCAGTATTTT	CAISESKLADTQYF	many	TRBJ2-3	NA	TRBV10-3